This T cell receptor (beta chain) was sequenced for a study of radiotherapy plus CTLA-4 blockade in lung cancer. In the study overall: Objective response was observed in more than 15% of patients, and disease control in around 31%.

Produced via immunoSEQ multiplex PCR; TCRdb's table is partial and in-frame only. This sample has 80,000 to 100,000 clones, with around 79% found just once. Per the germline V gene, CDR1 is ENHRY and CDR2 is SYGVKD. The length of the CDR3 is 15 residues. Concerning this clone: One junction end disagrees with the germline gene, perhaps due to a read error.

Focal radiation plus CTLA-4 blockade with ipilimumab was administered to patients who had chemo-refractory metastatic non-small-cell lung cancer. This receptor was taken from a human donor with non-small cell lung cancer who had a partial response to radiotherapy plus ipilimumab. Some clones in this sample may be carry-over from other donors' samples. Sequenced here: peripheral blood, sampled from a patient treated with radiotherapy plus ipilimumab. The rearrangement uses TRBV10-3 and TRBJ2-7; 7 bases map to TRBD1. The CDR3 DNA reads TGTGCCAGCAGTGACCCACAGGGGTATCTCTACGAGCAGTACTTC. It encodes CASSDPQGYLYEQYF.